This TCR beta chain was recovered during a study of T cells after yellow fever vaccination. Universal primer sites and UMIs were introduced during 5'RACE template-switching synthesis of TCR cDNA. TCRdb recomputed calls from the 5' RACE reads with MiXCR, one row per CDR3 protein. The sample includes about 220,000 distinct CDR3 sequences, roughly 3.3% of them seen just once. In regard to this clonotype: At one end, the junction sequence differs from germline, possibly due to a read error.

Per germline, CDR1 SGHTA and CDR2 FQGNSA. This CDR3 is 13 amino acids long. The TCR was taken from a man younger than 35 who received the YFV17D yellow fever vaccine. This chain joins TRBV7-2 and TRBJ2-3, with TRBD2 identical over 8 bases. Sample: CD4+ T cells sorted from PBMCs, taken 10 days after the yellow fever booster vaccination. CDR3 protein: CASRSPAGDSSNF. DNA for the CDR3: TGTGCCAGCAGATCACCAGCGGGGGACTCTTCGAATTTT.